Sequencing of this T cell receptor (beta chain) was carried out in a study of T cell changes during pregnancy in multiple sclerosis. Clones were read by immunoSEQ multiplex PCR, and TCRdb kept only the in-frame ones, dropping some. The sample includes some 47,000 clones, 70% to 90% seen only once; the top ten take about 6%. The CDR3 is 16 residues long. Germline CDR1 and CDR2: GTSNPN and SVGIG (reference sequence). J gave up 12 bases and V 0 bases, and 14 bases lay outside the gene matches. The clonotype comes from a female donor in good health, enrolled as a control in a pregnancy study. Sequenced here: CD8+ T cells from peripheral blood mononuclear cells, sampled after pregnancy. The chain carries TRBV30 and TRBJ2-1; 10 bases line up with TRBD2. CDR3 region: CAWSVQGTSAGGGQFF. The CDR3 DNA follows: TGTGCCTGGAGTGTACAGGGGACTAGCGCCGGAGGTGGGCAGTTCTTC.